These T cell receptor beta chains were read from a single sample in a study of blood T cell repertoires in COVID-19. Sequenced by immunoSEQ multiplex PCR; TCRdb stores in-frame clones only, minus some. The sample has roughly 300,000 clones; roughly 88% are singletons. Sequencing was carried out using peripheral blood. The receptors were sampled from a woman aged 45-59 years with acute or convalescent COVID-19. Each CDR3 is given with its conserved first and last residue. The D gene is left open where the match is weak. Size values are once, few and many counts, or a class for expanded clones, and some rows have none.

>once|TRBD2|TRBJ2-7|TRBV3-1/TRBV3-2
CASTLAGASYEQYF
TGTGCCAGCACGTTAGCGGGAGCCTCCTACGAGCAGTACTTC
>NA|NA|TRBJ2-7|TRBV3-1/TRBV3-2
CASSQGGEDYEQYF
TGTGCCAGCAGCCAGGGCGGGGAGGACTACGAGCAGTACTTC
>NA|NA|TRBJ2-2|TRBV28
CASSQTGEAGELFF
TGTGCCAGCAGCCAAACAGGGGAGGCCGGGGAGCTGTTTTTT
>NA|TRBD2|TRBJ2-5|TRBV5-1
CASSSLAGVVQETQYF
TGCGCCAGCAGCTCCTTAGCGGGAGTCGTTCAAGAGACCCAGTACTTC
>NA|NA|TRBJ2-7|TRBV7-3
CASSRNGGEQYF
TGTGCCAGCAGCCGCAACGGGGGCGAGCAGTACTTC
>NA|NA|TRBJ2-5|TRBV24-1
CATRGAYQETQYF
TGTGCCACCCGCGGGGCGTACCAAGAGACCCAGTACTTC
>NA|NA|TRBJ1-1|TRBV5-1
CASSLRTREIPTEAFF
TGCGCCAGCAGCTTAAGAACCAGGGAAATCCCGACTGAAGCTTTCTTT
>NA|NA|TRBJ2-3|TRBV9
CASSVSGYTDTQYF
TGTGCCAGCAGCGTATCCGGGTACACAGATACGCAGTATTTT
>NA|TRBD2|TRBJ2-7|TRBV5-1
CASSLGLAGQNYEQYF
TGCGCCAGCAGCTTGGGCCTAGCGGGCCAGAACTACGAGCAGTACTTC
>NA|TRBD1|TRBJ2-7|TRBV14
CASSHSGTVFYEQYF
TGTGCCAGCAGCCACTCCGGGACAGTCTTCTACGAGCAGTACTTC
>NA|NA|TRBJ1-1|TRBV27
CASSKGVRNTEAFF
TGTGCCAGCAGCAAAGGGGTGAGGAACACTGAAGCTTTCTTT
>NA|NA|TRBJ1-2|TRBV6-6
CASSSSPSGGYTF
TGTGCCAGCAGTTCGAGCCCAAGCGGTGGCTACACCTTC
>NA|NA|TRBJ1-2|TRBV4-1
CASSQPRAGYTF
TGCGCCAGCAGCCAACCCAGGGCTGGCTACACCTTC
>NA|NA|TRBJ2-7|TRBV27
CASGHTGTFSYEQYF
TGTGCCAGCGGTCATACAGGGACCTTCTCCTACGAGCAGTACTTC
>NA|NA|TRBJ2-7|TRBV6-5
CASSPSRGSYEQYF
TGTGCCAGCAGTCCCAGTCGGGGGTCCTACGAGCAGTACTTC
>once|NA|TRBJ1-5|TRBV4-1
CASSQLQASNQPQHF
TGCGCCAGCAGCCAACTCCAGGCTAGCAATCAGCCCCAGCATTTT
>few|NA|TRBJ1-2|TRBV3-1/TRBV3-2
CASSQDREGRSGYTF
TGTGCCAGCAGCCAAGATAGGGAGGGGCGGAGTGGCTACACCTTC
>NA|NA|TRBJ2-3|TRBV18
CASSLPGGSSTDTQYF
TGTGCCAGCTCACTCCCAGGGGGGTCTAGCACAGATACGCAGTATTTT
>NA|TRBD1|TRBJ1-6|TRBV9
CASSAPGGLNSPLHF
TGTGCCAGCAGCGCACCAGGGGGCCTGAATTCACCCCTCCACTTT
>once|NA|TRBJ2-1|TRBV24-1
CATSDLQGGGQFF
TGTGCCACCAGTGATTTACAAGGGGGGGGACAGTTCTTC
>NA|TRBD2|TRBJ2-1|TRBV7-3
CASSRDPLAGSSSYNEQFF
TGTGCCAGCAGCCGCGACCCCCTAGCGGGGTCAAGCTCCTACAATGAGCAGTTCTTC
>NA|TRBD2|TRBJ2-1|TRBV5-6
CASRGAGGYHREQFF
TGTGCCAGCAGAGGAGCGGGAGGTTATCACAGGGAGCAGTTCTTC
>NA|NA|TRBJ2-5|TRBV28
CASSMRVASQETQYF
TGTGCCAGCAGTATGAGGGTAGCGAGCCAAGAGACCCAGTACTTC
>NA|NA|TRBJ2-2|TRBV9
CASSSRAHNTGELFF
TGTGCCAGCAGCTCTCGAGCCCATAACACCGGGGAGCTGTTTTTT
>NA|NA|TRBJ2-1|TRBV9
CASNPNPGYNEQFF
TGTGCCAGCAACCCAAATCCGGGCTACAATGAGCAGTTCTTC
>NA|NA|TRBJ2-3|TRBV19
CASSIDAVRTDTQYF
TGTGCCAGTAGTATAGACGCGGTCCGCACAGATACGCAGTATTTT
>NA|TRBD1|TRBJ1-2|TRBV28
CASRIPPTGGYGYTF
TGTGCCAGCAGGATCCCGCCGACAGGGGGCTATGGCTACACCTTC
>NA|NA|TRBJ1-1|TRBV18
CASSVGGGELTEAFF
TGTGCCAGCTCCGTTGGGGGAGGAGAGCTCACTGAAGCTTTCTTT
>NA|TRBD2|TRBJ2-5|TRBV7-9
CASSYPGLAAQETQYF
TGTGCCAGCAGCTATCCGGGACTAGCGGCCCAAGAGACCCAGTACTTC
>NA|NA|TRBJ2-2|TRBV4-1
CASSQRPGRGAGELFF
TGCGCCAGCAGCCAACGGCCGGGCAGGGGGGCCGGGGAGCTGTTTTTT
>NA|NA|TRBJ2-7|TRBV28
CASKVTGPAAYEQYF
TGTGCCAGCAAGGTCACAGGGCCGGCCGCCTACGAGCAGTACTTC
>NA|TRBD1|TRBJ2-3|TRBV19
CACTPDRVGANTQYF
TGTGCCTGCACTCCGGACAGGGTGGGCGCAAATACGCAGTATTTT
>NA|TRBD2|TRBJ2-3|TRBV19
CASRETSGSSADTQYF
TGTGCCAGTAGGGAGACTAGCGGGAGCTCGGCAGATACGCAGTATTTT
>many|TRBD1|TRBJ1-3|TRBV6-6
CASSWRGTGYF
TGTGCCAGCAGTTGGCGCGGGACAGGCTATTTT
>NA|TRBD2|TRBJ2-3|TRBV11-3
CASSLAGTSGREQYF
TGTGCCAGCAGCTTAGCGGGGACTAGCGGGAGAGAGCAGTATTTT
>NA|NA|TRBJ2-5|TRBV20-1
CSASTDQETQYF
TGCAGTGCTAGTACAGACCAAGAGACCCAGTACTTC
>NA|NA|TRBJ1-6|TRBV9
CASSAPGSRSPLHF
TGTGCCAGCAGCGCCCCCGGTTCTAGATCACCCCTCCACTTT
>NA|TRBD1|TRBJ1-2|TRBV28
CASSLNRGYGYTF
TGTGCCAGCAGTTTAAACAGGGGCTATGGCTACACCTTC
>NA|NA|TRBJ2-5|TRBV12-5
CASGFAGAGTQYF
TGTGCTAGTGGTTTCGCCGGCGCAGGAACCCAGTACTTC
>NA|NA|TRBJ1-3|TRBV2
CASRRQSSGNTIYF
TGTGCCAGCAGGAGACAGAGCTCTGGAAACACCATATATTTT